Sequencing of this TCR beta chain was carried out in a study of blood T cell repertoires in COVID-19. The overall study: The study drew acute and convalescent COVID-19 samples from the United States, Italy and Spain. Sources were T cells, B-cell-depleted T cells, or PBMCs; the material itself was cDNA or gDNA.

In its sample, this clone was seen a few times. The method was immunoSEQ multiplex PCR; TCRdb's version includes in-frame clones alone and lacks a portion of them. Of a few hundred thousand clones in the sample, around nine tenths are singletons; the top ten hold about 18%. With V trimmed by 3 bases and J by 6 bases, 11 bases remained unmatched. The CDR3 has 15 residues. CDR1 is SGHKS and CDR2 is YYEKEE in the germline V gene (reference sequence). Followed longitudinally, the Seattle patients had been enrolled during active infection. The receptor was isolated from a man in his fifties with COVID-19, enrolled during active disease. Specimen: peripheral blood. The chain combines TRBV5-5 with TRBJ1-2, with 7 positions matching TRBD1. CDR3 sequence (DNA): TGTGCCAGCAGCTATCGACAGGGTGCGGTGGATGGCTACACCTTC. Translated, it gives CASSYRQGAVDGYTF.